These T cell receptor beta chains were read from a single sample in a study of post-analysis software for immune sequencing data. In TCRdb, the PCR reads were re-called with MiXCR into one record per CDR3 protein. There are hundreds of thousands of distinct CDR3 sequences in the sample; approximately 53% occur only once, and 4% to 5.5% lies in the top ten. Sequenced input: blood. The receptor set was obtained from a girl between 5 and 17 years old with multiple sclerosis. The CDR3 runs from the conserved cysteine through the conserved F or W. The order of the fields is V gene, clone size, D gene, J gene, CDR3 length, CDR3 DNA, CDR3 protein. A D gene is named only where the DNA matches it firmly. Size is omitted from some rows. Given values are once, few, many or a class for expanded clones.

TRBV12-3/TRBV12-4	.	.	TRBJ1-3	18	TGTGTCAGCAGCTTGAAGTTGGCCAGGGGCTTACCTGGAAACACCATATATTTT	CVSSLKLARGLPGNTIYF
TRBV10-2	few	TRBD2	TRBJ2-3	17	TGCGCCAGCAGTGAGTCGGGCCTAGCGGGGGGCACAGATACGCAGTATTTT	CASSESGLAGGTDTQYF
TRBV10-1	.	.	TRBJ1-2	13	TGCGCCAGCAGTGAGTCTCACGGTCATGGCTACACCTTC	CASSESHGHGYTF
TRBV5-6	.	TRBD1	TRBJ1-2	17	TGTGCCAGCAGTAAACCGGGACAGGGGGCCGCTAACTATGGCTACACCTTC	CASSKPGQGAANYGYTF
TRBV29-1	.	TRBD2	TRBJ2-1	12	TGCAGCGTTGAAGAAGCGGGGGATGAGCAGTTCTTC	CSVEEAGDEQFF
TRBV6-1	.	TRBD2	TRBJ2-1	16	TGTGCCAGCAGTGAAGGGACTAGCGGCTGGTACAATGAGCAGTTCTTC	CASSEGTSGWYNEQFF
TRBV13	.	TRBD2	TRBJ2-1	19	TGTGCCAGCAGCGCCCTACTAGCGGGGGGAGCCTTAACCTACAATGAGCAGTTCTTC	CASSALLAGGALTYNEQFF
TRBV27	.	TRBD2	TRBJ2-1	16	TGTGCCAGCGCTTTAGCGGGGGGGCGGGCAAACAATGAGCAGTTCTTC	CASALAGGRANNEQFF
TRBV27	.	.	TRBJ1-2	14	TGTGCCAGCAGTTTTATTGGGGATAACTATGGCTACACCTTC	CASSFIGDNYGYTF
TRBV4-2	few	.	TRBJ1-2	14	TGTGCCAGCAGCCAAGATGTTGGGGGAGGCGGCTACACCTTC	CASSQDVGGGGYTF
TRBV7-9	.	TRBD1	TRBJ2-5	15	TGTGCCAGCAGACCAACCGGGACAGTCGAAGATACCCAGTACTTC	CASRPTGTVEDTQYF
TRBV7-9	.	.	TRBJ2-5	14	TGTGCCAGCAGCTTAGGAGAGAGGGGAGAGACCCAGTACTTC	CASSLGERGETQYF
TRBV10-3	.	TRBD1	TRBJ2-3	16	TGTGCCATCAGTGATTTCACGACAGGGGGCCGGGATACGCGGTATTTT	CAISDFTTGGRDTRYF
TRBV6-6	.	TRBD2	TRBJ2-7	16	TGTGCCAGCGGCCGCGTCACTAGCGGGGGCTCCTACGAGCAGTACTTC	CASGRVTSGGSYEQYF
TRBV15	few	TRBD1	TRBJ1-2	15	TGTGCCACCAGCCGCAATATACAGGGGGCTGGTGGCTACACCTTC	CATSRNIQGAGGYTF
TRBV6-5	few	.	TRBJ1-1	13	TGTGCCAGCAAAGGACCTGCGAACACTGAAGCTTTCTTT	CASKGPANTEAFF
TRBV20-1	once	TRBD2	TRBJ2-3	16	TGCAGTGCTAGGGGCCCTACTAGCGGGAGGGCAGATACGCAGTATTTT	CSARGPTSGRADTQYF
TRBV7-9	.	TRBD2	TRBJ2-7	16	TGTGCCAGCAGGGCATTTATAGCGGGATCCAACTACGAGCAGTACTTC	CASRAFIAGSNYEQYF
TRBV7-9	.	.	TRBJ2-7	17	TGTGCCAGCAGCTTCGTATCAGGGGGGGCCAACTCCTACGAGCAGTACTTC	CASSFVSGGANSYEQYF
TRBV27	.	TRBD2	TRBJ2-1	16	TGTGCCAGCTCCGACCCGACTAGCGGGAGGGCCAATGAGCAGTTCTTC	CASSDPTSGRANEQFF
TRBV2	.	TRBD2	TRBJ2-3	18	TGTGCCAGCGGTCCCGGGACTAGCGGGAGGGCCGGCACAGATACGCAGTATTTT	CASGPGTSGRAGTDTQYF
TRBV12-3/TRBV12-4	.	TRBD1	TRBJ1-1	12	TGTGCCAGCAGCCGGCACGACAGGGAGGCTTTCTTT	CASSRHDREAFF